Listed below are T cell receptor beta chains from one sample, sequenced in a study of T-cell memory formation after mild COVID-19. TCRdb itself ran the 5' RACE reads through MiXCR, one entry per CDR3 protein. In the table there are roughly 500,000 distinct CDR3 sequences, 20% of which are singletons. The sequenced material came from PBMCs or a T cell subset sorted from them (not recorded which). Every receptor here comes from an adult woman who had mild COVID-19 (a few samples of this study predate the infection). Cell type and time point are not known. Each CDR3 is given with its conserved first and last residue. Each record gives: CDR3 DNA, CDR3 protein, V gene, J gene, clone size, D gene. A D gene is named only where the DNA matches it firmly. The size of a clone is reported for some rows only, either as once, few or many, or as a class for expanded clones.

TGTGCCACCAGTGATTTGCCCAGCCATGGCTACACCTTC	CATSDLPSHGYTF	TRBV24-1	TRBJ1-2	.	.
TGCGCCAGCAGCTTGACGATAGAGCAGTTCTTC	CASSLTIEQFF	TRBV5-1	TRBJ2-1	.	.
TGTGCCAGCAGGACCGGGGAGGGAGCCCAAGAGACCCAGTACTTC	CASRTGEGAQETQYF	TRBV12-3/TRBV12-4	TRBJ2-5	many	TRBD2
TGTGCCAGCAGCCTATCGGGACAGGGGGCTAATAGCAATCAGCCCCAGCATTTT	CASSLSGQGANSNQPQHF	TRBV12-3/TRBV12-4	TRBJ1-5	.	TRBD1
TGTGCCAGCAGCGACAACTCTGGAAACACCATATATTTT	CASSDNSGNTIYF	TRBV4-2	TRBJ1-3	.	.
TGTGCTAGTGGTCTGGACAGATCCTATGGCTACACCTTC	CASGLDRSYGYTF	TRBV12-5	TRBJ1-2	few	.
TGTGCCAGCAGCACCCGGACAGGGGGAAGAGGAAATGAGCAGTTCTTC	CASSTRTGGRGNEQFF	TRBV5-6	TRBJ2-1	.	TRBD1
TGTGCCTGGAGCCTAGCGGGAGGGGTGGAAACAGATACGCAGTATTTT	CAWSLAGGVETDTQYF	TRBV30	TRBJ2-3	few	TRBD2
TGTGCCAGCTTGGGGCAGGGAAACATTCAGTACTTC	CASLGQGNIQYF	TRBV11-2	TRBJ2-4	.	.
TGTGCCAGCAGCCGAATCGTCACCGGGGAGCTGTTTTTT	CASSRIVTGELFF	TRBV11-2	TRBJ2-2	few	.
TGTGCCAGCAGTTTAAGGGTGAGCGGGAGGGTTAATGAGCAGTTCTTC	CASSLRVSGRVNEQFF	TRBV12-3/TRBV12-4	TRBJ2-1	many	TRBD2
TGTGCCAGCTGGGACAGCCTCAATGAGCAGTTCTTC	CASWDSLNEQFF	TRBV27	TRBJ2-1	.	TRBD1
TGTGCCAGCAGGACTAGCGGGAGTCGTACCGGGGAGCTGTTTTTT	CASRTSGSRTGELFF	TRBV12-3/TRBV12-4	TRBJ2-2	few	TRBD2
TGCAGCGTTAAAATCGGGGCTAGCGGGGTTAACAATGAGCAGTTCTTC	CSVKIGASGVNNEQFF	TRBV29-1	TRBJ2-1	.	TRBD2
TGTGCCAGCAGTTTTCGGGGGACAGGGGGTACGCAGTATTTT	CASSFRGTGGTQYF	TRBV28	TRBJ2-3	few	TRBD1
TGTGCCACCAGCAGGGACAGGGGGACAGATACGCAGTATTTT	CATSRDRGTDTQYF	TRBV15	TRBJ2-3	many	TRBD1
TGTGCCAGCAGCCAAATGACCGCGCCCGATACGCAGTATTTT	CASSQMTAPDTQYF	TRBV7-2	TRBJ2-3	.	.
TGCAGTGCTACCACTTTATTGGGGGTCAGCTCCTACAATGAGCAGTTCTTC	CSATTLLGVSSYNEQFF	TRBV20-1	TRBJ2-1	few	.
TGTGCCAGCTGGACAGACGCGTTGAACACTGAAGCTTTCTTT	CASWTDALNTEAFF	TRBV6-5	TRBJ1-1	few	.
TGTGCCAGCGACCCTGGAGGGGCAGATACGCAGTATTTT	CASDPGGADTQYF	TRBV19	TRBJ2-3	.	.
TGTGCCAGCAGCTTAGACGTAGCCTCGGCGCAGTATTTT	CASSLDVASAQYF	TRBV7-2	TRBJ2-3	.	.
TGTGCCAGCAGTGAGGACAGAGCTTCCTACGAGCAGTACTTC	CASSEDRASYEQYF	TRBV6-1	TRBJ2-7	.	.
TGTGCCAGCAGTTACCAGACTAGCGTCTCCTACGAGCAGTACTTC	CASSYQTSVSYEQYF	TRBV6-5	TRBJ2-7	.	TRBD2
TGTGCCAGCTCACGTCCGGGATGGCGGGAGACCCAGTACTTC	CASSRPGWRETQYF	TRBV18	TRBJ2-5	.	.
TGCAGCGTTGGAACAGGGTCGGCAGATACGCAGTATTTT	CSVGTGSADTQYF	TRBV29-1	TRBJ2-3	.	.
TGTGCCAGCAGCCAAGTAAGGCTAGCGGGGGCCAAACCAAACTACGAGCAGTACTTC	CASSQVRLAGAKPNYEQYF	TRBV4-2	TRBJ2-7	few	TRBD2
TGCAGTGCTAGAGATACGGGGGGGACCTACAATGAGCAGTTCTTC	CSARDTGGTYNEQFF	TRBV20-1	TRBJ2-1	.	TRBD2
TGTGCCAGCAGTTTACGGCAGGGGGCCAAAAACATTCAGTACTTC	CASSLRQGAKNIQYF	TRBV12-3/TRBV12-4	TRBJ2-4	few	.
TGTGCCAGCAGTTTATGGCCGACAGGGGCCTACGAGCAGTACTTC	CASSLWPTGAYEQYF	TRBV27	TRBJ2-7	few	TRBD1
TGTGCCACCAGCGCGGACAGGGGCTACAATGAGCAGTTCTTC	CATSADRGYNEQFF	TRBV15	TRBJ2-1	.	TRBD1
TGTGCCAGCAGCTTAGATCCCGGATCGGGCACTGAAGCTTTCTTT	CASSLDPGSGTEAFF	TRBV7-6	TRBJ1-1	few	.